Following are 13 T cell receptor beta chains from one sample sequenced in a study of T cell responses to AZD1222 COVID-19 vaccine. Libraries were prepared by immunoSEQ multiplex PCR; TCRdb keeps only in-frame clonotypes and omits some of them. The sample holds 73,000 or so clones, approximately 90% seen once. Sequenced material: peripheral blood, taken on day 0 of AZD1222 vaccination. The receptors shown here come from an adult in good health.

In DNA form, the CDR3 reads TGTGCCCCCCGCTGGGGCGCGGGGGGCCCCTACGAGCAGTACTTC. This gives the protein CAPRWGAGGPYEQYF. The chain employs TRBV15 and TRBJ2-7, with 8 bases fitting TRBD2. J gave up 2 bases and V 11 bases, and 14 bases lay outside the gene matches. CDR1 and CDR2 (germline): LNHNV, YYDKDF (reference sequence). The CDR3 has 15 amino acids.

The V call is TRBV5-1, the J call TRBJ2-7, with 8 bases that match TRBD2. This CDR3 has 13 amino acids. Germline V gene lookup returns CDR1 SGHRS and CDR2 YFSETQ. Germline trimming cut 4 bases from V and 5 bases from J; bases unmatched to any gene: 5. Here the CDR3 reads CASSLPGLDEQYF. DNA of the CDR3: TGCGCCAGCAGCCTCCCGGGACTAGACGAGCAGTACTTC.

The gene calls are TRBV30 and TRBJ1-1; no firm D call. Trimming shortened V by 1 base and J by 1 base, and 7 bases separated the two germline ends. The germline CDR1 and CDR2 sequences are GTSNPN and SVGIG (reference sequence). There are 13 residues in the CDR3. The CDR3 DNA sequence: TGTGCCTGGAGTGACGGCAGGAACACTGAAGCTTTCTTT. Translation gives CAWSDGRNTEAFF.

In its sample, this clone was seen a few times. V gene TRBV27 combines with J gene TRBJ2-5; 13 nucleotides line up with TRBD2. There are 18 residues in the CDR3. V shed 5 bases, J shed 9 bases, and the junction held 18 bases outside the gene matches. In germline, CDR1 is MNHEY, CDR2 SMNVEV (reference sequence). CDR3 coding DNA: TGTGCCAGCAGTCCATTGGGACTAGCGGGGCCCGTTTTCGGGGCCCAGTACTTC. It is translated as CASSPLGLAGPVFGAQYF.

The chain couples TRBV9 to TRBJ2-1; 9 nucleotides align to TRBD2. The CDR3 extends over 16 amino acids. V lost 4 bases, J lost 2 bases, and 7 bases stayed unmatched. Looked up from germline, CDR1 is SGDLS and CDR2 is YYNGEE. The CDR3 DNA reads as TGTGCCAGCAGCCCGTTTGCGGGGGGGGCCTACAATGAGCAGTTCTTC. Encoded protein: CASSPFAGGAYNEQFF.

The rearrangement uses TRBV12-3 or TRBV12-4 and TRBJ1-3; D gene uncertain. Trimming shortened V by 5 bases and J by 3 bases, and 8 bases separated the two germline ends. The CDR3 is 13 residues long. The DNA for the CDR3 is TGTGCCAGCAGTCCACCCGGTGGAAACACCATATATTTT. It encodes CASSPPGGNTIYF.

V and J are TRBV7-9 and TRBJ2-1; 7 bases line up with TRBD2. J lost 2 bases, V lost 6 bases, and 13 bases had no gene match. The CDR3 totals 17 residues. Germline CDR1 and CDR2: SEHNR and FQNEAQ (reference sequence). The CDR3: CASRPPWGGIAYNEQFF. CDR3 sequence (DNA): TGTGCCAGCAGGCCCCCTTGGGGGGGAATTGCCTACAATGAGCAGTTCTTC. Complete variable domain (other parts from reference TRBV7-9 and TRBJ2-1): DTGVSQNPRHKITKRGQNVTFRCDPISEHNRLYWYRQTLGQGPEFLTYFQNEAQLEKSRLLSDRFSAERPKGSFSTLEIQRTEQGDSAMYLCASRPPWGGIAYNEQFFGPGTRLTVL.

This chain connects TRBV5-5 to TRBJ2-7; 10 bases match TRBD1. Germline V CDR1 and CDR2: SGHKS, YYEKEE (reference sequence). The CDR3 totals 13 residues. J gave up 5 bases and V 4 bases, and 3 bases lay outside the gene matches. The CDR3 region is CASSRDRGDEQYF. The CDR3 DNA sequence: TGTGCCAGCAGCCGGGACAGGGGCGACGAGCAGTACTTC.

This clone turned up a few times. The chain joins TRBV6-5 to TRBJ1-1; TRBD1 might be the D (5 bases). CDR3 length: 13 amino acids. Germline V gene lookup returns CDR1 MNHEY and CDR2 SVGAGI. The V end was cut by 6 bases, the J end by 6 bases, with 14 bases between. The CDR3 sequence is CASRRDVLAEAFF. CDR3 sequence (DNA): TGTGCCAGCAGGAGGGACGTACTCGCTGAAGCTTTCTTT.

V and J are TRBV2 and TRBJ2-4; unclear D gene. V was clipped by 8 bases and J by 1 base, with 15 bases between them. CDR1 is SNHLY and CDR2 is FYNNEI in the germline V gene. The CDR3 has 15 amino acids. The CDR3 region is CASFFGVEAKNIQYF. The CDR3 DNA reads TGTGCCAGCTTTTTCGGTGTGGAGGCCAAAAACATTCAGTACTTC.

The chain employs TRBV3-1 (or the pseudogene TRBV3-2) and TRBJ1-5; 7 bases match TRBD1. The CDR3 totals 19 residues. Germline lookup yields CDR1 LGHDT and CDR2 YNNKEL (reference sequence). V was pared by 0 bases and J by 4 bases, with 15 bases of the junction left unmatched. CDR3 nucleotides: TGTGCCAGCAGCCAAGACGAAAGGGAAGACAGGGAGGGTAATCAGCCCCAGCATTTT. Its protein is CASSQDEREDREGNQPQHF.

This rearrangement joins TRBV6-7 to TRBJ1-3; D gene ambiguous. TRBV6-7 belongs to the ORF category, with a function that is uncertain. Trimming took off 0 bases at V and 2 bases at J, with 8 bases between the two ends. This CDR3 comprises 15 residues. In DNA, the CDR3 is TGTGCCAGCAGTTACTCGAAATGGCCTGGAAACACCATATATTTT. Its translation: CASSYSKWPGNTIYF.

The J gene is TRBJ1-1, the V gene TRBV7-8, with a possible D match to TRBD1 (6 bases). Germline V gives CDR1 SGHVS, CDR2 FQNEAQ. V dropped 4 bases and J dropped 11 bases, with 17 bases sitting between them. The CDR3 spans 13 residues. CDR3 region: CASSSPGVLGAFF. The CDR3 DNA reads TGTGCCAGCAGCTCACCAGGGGTCTTAGGGGCTTTCTTT. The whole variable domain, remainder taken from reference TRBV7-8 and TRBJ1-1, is GAGVSQSPRYKVAKRGQDVALRCDPISGHVSLFWYQQALGQGPEFLTYFQNEAQLDKSGLPSDRFFAERPEGSVSTLKIQRTQQEDSAVYLCASSSPGVLGAFFGQGTRLTVV.